These T cell receptor beta chains were read from a single sample in a study of shared clonotypes between healthy human individuals. This table comes from immunoSEQ multiplex PCR, and its TCRdb copy is limited to in-frame clones, with some not included. The sample shows more than 550,000 clones, 90% of them seen only once. The sample consisted of memory CD8+ T cells from PBMCs. The receptor set was obtained from a man between 18 and 29 years old in good health. Some clones in this sample may be carry-over from other donors' samples. Both conserved end residues are part of each CDR3. Fields, in order: V gene, J gene, CDR3 length, D gene, clone size, CDR3 protein, CDR3 DNA. A D gene is named only where the DNA matches it firmly. Clone size is shown for a subset of rows, as once, few, many or a class of expanded clone.

V: TRBV29-1
J: TRBJ2-5
length: 14
D: .
size: .
CDR3: CSVVKIGIQETQYF
DNA: TGCAGCGTTGTCAAGATCGGGATCCAAGAGACCCAGTACTTC

V: TRBV4-2
J: TRBJ2-1
length: 12
D: .
size: .
CDR3: CASSHGYNEQFF
DNA: TGTGCCAGCAGCCACGGCTACAATGAGCAGTTCTTC

V: TRBV7-8
J: TRBJ2-1
length: 17
D: .
size: .
CDR3: CASSFVPGLSDAREQFF
DNA: TGTGCCAGCAGCTTCGTCCCGGGACTCTCCGATGCCCGTGAGCAGTTCTTC

V: TRBV15
J: TRBJ2-5
length: 15
D: .
size: once
CDR3: CATSRVTVIGETQYF
DNA: TGTGCCACCAGCAGAGTGACGGTTATTGGGGAGACCCAGTACTTC

V: TRBV30
J: TRBJ1-2
length: 12
D: .
size: .
CDR3: CAWSVKLYGYTF
DNA: TGTGCCTGGAGTGTTAAGCTCTATGGCTACACCTTC

V: TRBV10-3
J: TRBJ1-1
length: 13
D: .
size: .
CDR3: CAISDSMNTEAFF
DNA: TGTGCCATCAGTGACTCGATGAACACTGAAGCTTTCTTT

V: TRBV7-9
J: TRBJ1-3
length: 14
D: .
size: .
CDR3: CASSSDSSGNTIYF
DNA: TGTGCCAGCAGCTCCGACAGTTCTGGAAACACCATATATTTT

V: TRBV7-2
J: TRBJ2-7
length: 13
D: TRBD2
size: .
CDR3: CASRAGGAYEQYF
DNA: TGTGCCAGCAGAGCGGGGGGCGCCTACGAGCAGTACTTC

V: TRBV10-3
J: TRBJ1-5
length: 15
D: .
size: many
CDR3: CAISESTASNQPQHF
DNA: TGTGCCATCAGTGAGTCGACCGCCAGCAATCAGCCCCAGCATTTT

V: TRBV5-1
J: TRBJ2-1
length: 17
D: TRBD2
size: once
CDR3: CASSLGGLAGTYNEQFF
DNA: TGCGCCAGCAGCTTGGGGGGACTAGCGGGAACCTACAATGAGCAGTTCTTC

V: TRBV6-5
J: TRBJ2-2
length: 12
D: .
size: .
CDR3: CASRDSTGELFF
DNA: TGTGCCAGCAGAGACAGCACCGGGGAGCTGTTTTTT

V: TRBV7-9
J: TRBJ2-7
length: 16
D: .
size: .
CDR3: CASSLFGANFYHEQYF
DNA: TGTGCCAGCAGCTTATTCGGGGCTAATTTCTACCACGAGCAGTACTTC

V: TRBV27
J: TRBJ2-1
length: 15
D: .
size: .
CDR3: CASSLSPSSYNEQFF
DNA: TGTGCCAGCAGTTTAAGCCCTAGTTCCTACAATGAGCAGTTCTTC

V: TRBV7-8
J: TRBJ1-2
length: 14
D: TRBD1
size: .
CDR3: CASSLVAGGDGYTF
DNA: TGTGCCAGCAGCTTAGTTGCAGGGGGCGATGGCTACACCTTC

V: TRBV5-8
J: TRBJ2-5
length: 13
D: TRBD2
size: .
CDR3: CASTLRGGETQYF
DNA: TGTGCCAGCACCCTACGGGGGGGAGAGACCCAGTACTTC

V: TRBV7-8
J: TRBJ1-5
length: 15
D: TRBD1
size: .
CDR3: CASGDEDRGSQPQHF
DNA: TGTGCCAGCGGTGATGAGGACAGGGGCTCTCAGCCCCAGCATTTT

V: TRBV11-2
J: TRBJ1-4
length: 19
D: TRBD1
size: .
CDR3: CASSSYRRQGAATNEKLFF
DNA: TGTGCCAGCAGCTCCTATAGGAGGCAGGGGGCGGCCACTAATGAAAAACTGTTTTTT

V: TRBV5-1
J: TRBJ2-1
length: 12
D: .
size: .
CDR3: CASSFPSNEQFF
DNA: TGCGCCAGCAGCTTTCCAAGCAATGAGCAGTTCTTC

V: TRBV7-6
J: TRBJ1-4
length: 15
D: TRBD1
size: .
CDR3: CASSSTGTGGEKLFF
DNA: TGTGCCAGCAGCTCGACCGGGACAGGGGGTGAAAAACTGTTTTTT

V: TRBV6-5
J: TRBJ1-3
length: 14
D: .
size: .
CDR3: CASMGGRSGNTIYF
DNA: TGTGCCAGCATGGGGGGTAGGTCTGGAAACACCATATATTTT

V: TRBV7-9
J: TRBJ2-7
length: 15
D: .
size: .
CDR3: CASSLGPDRRYEQYF
DNA: TGTGCCAGCAGCTTAGGGCCGGACAGACGGTACGAGCAGTACTTC

V: TRBV23-1
J: TRBJ2-7
length: 14
D: .
size: .
CDR3: CASSQGTAEYEQYF
DNA: TGCGCCAGCAGTCAAGGGACGGCGGAGTACGAGCAGTACTTC

V: TRBV11-1
J: TRBJ2-7
length: 15
D: .
size: .
CDR3: CASSLLRGPNYEQYF
DNA: TGTGCCAGCAGCTTATTGAGGGGACCAAACTACGAGCAGTACTTC

V: TRBV6-1
J: TRBJ1-2
length: 15
D: .
size: .
CDR3: CASPGSGGYGSGYTF
DNA: TGTGCCAGCCCTGGTTCCGGGGGGTACGGCAGCGGCTACACCTTC

V: TRBV13
J: TRBJ2-3
length: 16
D: TRBD2
size: .
CDR3: CASSSKGLAGGDTQYF
DNA: TGTGCCAGCAGCTCAAAGGGACTAGCGGGAGGAGATACGCAGTATTTT

V: TRBV27
J: TRBJ1-5
length: 16
D: .
size: few
CDR3: CASSLGPGTSNQPQHF
DNA: TGTGCCAGCAGCTTAGGCCCCGGGACCAGCAATCAGCCCCAGCATTTT

V: TRBV29-1
J: TRBJ2-7
length: 13
D: .
size: .
CDR3: CSVLSRVDYEQYF
DNA: TGCAGCGTTCTATCACGGGTAGACTACGAGCAGTACTTC

V: TRBV19
J: TRBJ2-1
length: 12
D: TRBD1
size: .
CDR3: CASEEGDRKKFF
DNA: TGTGCCAGTGAGGAAGGGGACAGGAAAAAGTTCTTC

V: TRBV6-5
J: TRBJ1-1
length: 14
D: .
size: .
CDR3: CASSYGGGRGEAFF
DNA: TGTGCCAGCAGTTACGGTGGGGGGCGCGGGGAAGCTTTCTTT

V: TRBV27
J: TRBJ1-1
length: 13
D: .
size: .
CDR3: CASSLQTSTEAFF
DNA: TGTGCCAGCAGTTTACAAACCTCCACTGAAGCTTTCTTT

V: TRBV10-3
J: TRBJ2-5
length: 15
D: .
size: .
CDR3: CAISSYRSGAETQYF
DNA: TGTGCCATCAGTAGTTATAGGTCAGGGGCGGAGACCCAGTACTTC

V: TRBV6-5
J: TRBJ2-2
length: 13
D: .
size: .
CDR3: CASTYKWTGELFF
DNA: TGTGCCAGCACCTATAAATGGACCGGGGAGCTGTTTTTT

V: TRBV19
J: TRBJ2-7
length: 14
D: .
size: .
CDR3: CASSSRTDSLEQYF
DNA: TGTGCCAGTAGTAGTAGAACGGACAGCCTCGAGCAGTACTTC

V: TRBV4-1
J: TRBJ2-5
length: 15
D: .
size: .
CDR3: CASSRDRIGQETQYF
DNA: TGCGCCAGCAGCCGAGACCGAATCGGGCAAGAGACCCAGTACTTC

V: TRBV7-9
J: TRBJ2-5
length: 12
D: .
size: .
CDR3: CASSLTQETQYF
DNA: TGTGCCAGCAGCTTAACCCAAGAGACCCAGTACTTC

V: TRBV5-1
J: TRBJ2-7
length: 14
D: .
size: .
CDR3: CASSLAGGGHEQYF
DNA: TGCGCCAGCAGCTTGGCGGGGGGCGGCCACGAGCAGTACTTC

V: TRBV7-2
J: TRBJ1-5
length: 14
D: TRBD1
size: .
CDR3: CASSWTGEGQPQHF
DNA: TGTGCCAGCAGTTGGACAGGGGAGGGCCAGCCCCAGCATTTT

V: TRBV9
J: TRBJ2-7
length: 12
D: TRBD1
size: .
CDR3: CASSVTGSEQYF
DNA: TGTGCCAGCAGCGTGACAGGGTCCGAGCAGTACTTC

V: TRBV9
J: TRBJ2-1
length: 16
D: TRBD2
size: .
CDR3: CASSRWTSGRVNEQFF
DNA: TGTGCCAGCAGCAGATGGACTAGCGGGAGAGTCAATGAGCAGTTCTTC

V: TRBV27
J: TRBJ2-1
length: 14
D: TRBD1
size: .
CDR3: CASSVDRLYNEQFF
DNA: TGTGCCAGCAGTGTGGACAGGCTGTACAATGAGCAGTTCTTC

V: TRBV7-3
J: TRBJ2-1
length: 15
D: TRBD2
size: .
CDR3: CASSLDSGGTNEQFF
DNA: TGTGCCAGCAGCTTGGATAGCGGGGGTACTAATGAGCAGTTCTTC

V: TRBV27
J: TRBJ1-1
length: 14
D: .
size: .
CDR3: CASRWRDRNTEAFF
DNA: TGTGCCAGCCGATGGAGGGATAGGAACACTGAAGCTTTCTTT

V: TRBV2
J: TRBJ2-7
length: 13
D: .
size: .
CDR3: CASSEGQLYEQYF
DNA: TGTGCCAGCAGTGAAGGGCAGCTCTACGAGCAGTACTTC

V: TRBV7-3
J: TRBJ2-1
length: 13
D: TRBD1
size: .
CDR3: CASSYLTGSEQFF
DNA: TGTGCCAGCAGCTACTTGACAGGGAGTGAGCAGTTCTTC

V: TRBV7-9
J: TRBJ2-5
length: 14
D: .
size: .
CDR3: CASSLERGEETQYF
DNA: TGTGCCAGCAGCTTAGAGAGAGGCGAAGAGACCCAGTACTTC